The clone carrying this T cell receptor (beta chain) occurred a few times. The target antigen is unknown. The source of the sample is a study of beta chain features in type 1 diabetes. About the research overall: What patients shared with healthy donors was a similar profile of age, gender and cell yields.

Study results and limitations: People with Type 1 diabetes carried modestly yet significantly shorter TCRB CDR3s in all four CD4+ subsets. Comparison showed that naive, central memory and Treg TCRB repertoires appeared more similar among patients than among healthy donors. Cells with high TCR expression could be over-represented when cDNA is sequenced.

Germline CDR1 LNHDA, CDR2 SQIVND (reference sequence). The CDR3 length is 15 residues. With 4 bases removed from V and 2 bases from J, the gap between germline ends came to 14 bases. Expressed TCRB transcripts were sequenced because the isolated RNA had all been reverse transcribed beforehand. Sequencing was performed with immunoSEQ multiplex PCR; in TCRdb, only in-frame clones are kept and a portion is missing. The sample contains around 360,000 clones, roughly 12% of which appear only once. The receptor was isolated from a woman between 18 and 30 years old with type 1 diabetes. The material sequenced was naive CD4+ T cells from blood. The chain carries TRBV19 and TRBJ1-2; the D gene is possibly TRBD1 (5 bases). The CDR3: CASSTITGPNYGYTF. CDR3 nucleotide sequence: TGTGCCAGTAGTACCATTACAGGACCCAACTATGGCTACACCTTC.